This record covers a single TCR beta chain. Germline V lookup: CDR1 MGHDK, CDR2 SYGVNS. The CDR3 has 13 residues. Trimming stripped 4 bases from V and 3 bases from J, with 7 bases between. The data stem from a study of blood T cell repertoires in COVID-19. For the study at large: Acute and convalescent COVID-19 specimens originated in the United States, Italy and Spain. The cDNA or gDNA used as material had been derived from T cells, B-cell-depleted T cells, or PBMCs.

Authors' processing steps: Using reference gene primer amplification, nucleated cell counts were estimated. Data came from immunoSEQ multiplex PCR; TCRdb stores just in-frame clones and leaves some out. V and J calls and clone size are given by that table; D and trimming were obtained from the DNA. The table lists roughly 110,000 clones, 76% of them singletons, with 6.2% in the top ten. The chain combines TRBV25-1 with TRBJ2-4; D is ambiguous. The material sequenced was peripheral blood. The clonotype originates from a man of 80 years or more with COVID-19, enrolled during active disease. The CDR3: CASSGVNKNIQYF. CDR3 DNA sequence: TGTGCCAGCAGTGGCGTCAACAAAAACATTCAGTACTTC.